The rows below give T cell receptor beta chains drawn from one sample of a study of shared clonotypes between healthy human individuals. Sequenced by immunoSEQ multiplex PCR; TCRdb stores in-frame clones only, minus some. In the table there are around 1,900,000 clones, approximately 92% of which are singletons. Sequences were obtained from naive CD8+ T cells from PBMCs. The receptors were sampled from a man aged 18 to 29 in good health. Some clones in this sample may be carry-over from other donors' samples. CDR3s include the opening cysteine and the closing phenylalanine or tryptophan. D genes are given only for firm matches.

d_call: .; j_call: TRBJ1-1; v_call: TRBV6-1; cdr3_nt: TGTGCCAGCAGTGAATCCCTGGGGACTGAAGCTTTCTTT; cdr3_aa: CASSESLGTEAFF
d_call: .; j_call: TRBJ2-7; v_call: TRBV28; cdr3_nt: TGTGCCAGCAGTCGGGACTTCGGTTCCCCCGAGCAGTACTTC; cdr3_aa: CASSRDFGSPEQYF
d_call: .; j_call: TRBJ2-3; v_call: TRBV27; cdr3_nt: TGTGCCAGCAGCCCCCCATTGGGATACCGAAGCACAGATACGCAGTATTTT; cdr3_aa: CASSPPLGYRSTDTQYF
d_call: .; j_call: TRBJ1-1; v_call: TRBV6-5; cdr3_nt: TGTGCCAGCAGCGTTCCCCCGGCGCCGACCACTGAAGCTTTCTTT; cdr3_aa: CASSVPPAPTTEAFF
d_call: .; j_call: TRBJ2-7; v_call: TRBV28; cdr3_nt: TGTGCCAGCAGTCCCGATGGCGTTTACTACGAGCAGTACTTC; cdr3_aa: CASSPDGVYYEQYF
d_call: .; j_call: TRBJ2-3; v_call: TRBV11-2; cdr3_nt: TGTGCCAGCAGGGGCGTGTTTGGCACAGATACGCAGTATTTT; cdr3_aa: CASRGVFGTDTQYF
d_call: TRBD1; j_call: TRBJ1-6; v_call: TRBV4-1; cdr3_nt: TGCGCCAGCAGCCTTACAGGGGGAAGCAATTCACCCCTCCACTTT; cdr3_aa: CASSLTGGSNSPLHF
d_call: TRBD2; j_call: TRBJ2-7; v_call: TRBV27; cdr3_nt: TGTGCCAGCAGTCCATCTAGCGGAGCCACTACCTACGAGCAGTACTTC; cdr3_aa: CASSPSSGATTYEQYF
d_call: .; j_call: TRBJ1-1; v_call: TRBV27; cdr3_nt: TGTGCCAGCGCCTACGGTTGGCGGTACACTGAAGCTTTCTTT; cdr3_aa: CASAYGWRYTEAFF
d_call: .; j_call: TRBJ1-3; v_call: TRBV6-1; cdr3_nt: TGTGCCAGCAGGGCAGGGGACTACTCTGGAAACACCATATATTTT; cdr3_aa: CASRAGDYSGNTIYF
d_call: .; j_call: TRBJ1-1; v_call: TRBV7-9; cdr3_nt: TGTGCCAGCAGCTTAGATCGGGGGAACACTGAAGCTTTCTTT; cdr3_aa: CASSLDRGNTEAFF
d_call: .; j_call: TRBJ1-5; v_call: TRBV7-8; cdr3_nt: TGTGCCAGCAGCTTAGAGGGATATCAGCCCCAGCATTTT; cdr3_aa: CASSLEGYQPQHF
d_call: TRBD1; j_call: TRBJ2-7; v_call: TRBV4-2; cdr3_nt: TGTGCCAGCAGCCGGCCGGGACAGGGCACCTACGAGCAGTACTTC; cdr3_aa: CASSRPGQGTYEQYF
d_call: .; j_call: TRBJ2-5; v_call: TRBV28; cdr3_nt: TGTGCCACGTCAGGGGACCAAGAGACCCAGTACTTC; cdr3_aa: CATSGDQETQYF
d_call: .; j_call: TRBJ2-1; v_call: TRBV11-3; cdr3_nt: TGTGCCAGCAGCCTACCCCCCGGGGTTGAGCAGTTCTTC; cdr3_aa: CASSLPPGVEQFF
d_call: TRBD2; j_call: TRBJ2-1; v_call: TRBV15; cdr3_nt: TGTGCCACCAGCAGAGATGGACTAGTGGGGAATGAGCAGTTCTTC; cdr3_aa: CATSRDGLVGNEQFF
d_call: .; j_call: TRBJ2-5; v_call: TRBV14; cdr3_nt: TGTGCCAGCAGCCACCTTCAAGAGACCCAGTACTTC; cdr3_aa: CASSHLQETQYF
d_call: TRBD2; j_call: TRBJ2-7; v_call: TRBV9; cdr3_nt: TGTGCCAGCAGCGAGGGGAGGGTTGGTTACGAGCAGTACTTC; cdr3_aa: CASSEGRVGYEQYF
d_call: .; j_call: TRBJ2-3; v_call: TRBV9; cdr3_nt: TGTGCCAGCAGCACCTCGACAGCCCCCTCTAGCACAGATACGCAGTATTTT; cdr3_aa: CASSTSTAPSSTDTQYF
d_call: TRBD1; j_call: TRBJ2-2; v_call: TRBV11-1; cdr3_nt: TGTGCCAGCAGCTTTCTGAGGACAGGGACCGGGGAGCTGTTTTTT; cdr3_aa: CASSFLRTGTGELFF
d_call: TRBD1; j_call: TRBJ1-1; v_call: TRBV7-9; cdr3_nt: TGTGCCAGCAGCTTCCCTGGGACAGGGGATGAAGCTTTCTTT; cdr3_aa: CASSFPGTGDEAFF
d_call: TRBD1; j_call: TRBJ1-5; v_call: TRBV19; cdr3_nt: TGTGCCGGAAACAGGGGGCGTTTTCTAATTCCCCAGCATTTT; cdr3_aa: CAGNRGRFLIPQHF
d_call: .; j_call: TRBJ1-1; v_call: TRBV30; cdr3_nt: TGTGCCTGGAGTGTACACAGGAACACTGAAGCTTTCTTT; cdr3_aa: CAWSVHRNTEAFF
d_call: TRBD1; j_call: TRBJ1-1; v_call: TRBV11-2; cdr3_nt: TGTGCCAGCAGCTTAGATCTCGTCGGGACAGATGGTTCTGAAGCTTTCTTT; cdr3_aa: CASSLDLVGTDGSEAFF
d_call: .; j_call: TRBJ1-5; v_call: TRBV19; cdr3_nt: TGTGCCAGTAGTCCCAAGCGGGCCGATCAGCCCCAGCATTTT; cdr3_aa: CASSPKRADQPQHF
d_call: .; j_call: TRBJ2-1; v_call: TRBV7-3; cdr3_nt: TGTGCCAGCAGCCTCGACTCGGCCAGCTCCTACAATGAGCAGTTCTTC; cdr3_aa: CASSLDSASSYNEQFF
d_call: .; j_call: TRBJ2-4; v_call: TRBV5-6; cdr3_nt: TGTGCCAGCAGCTTGGGCGGTCGAAACATTCAGTACTTC; cdr3_aa: CASSLGGRNIQYF
d_call: .; j_call: TRBJ2-2; v_call: TRBV27; cdr3_nt: TGTGCCAGCAGTTCCCTCGATAACACCGGGGAGCTGTTTTTT; cdr3_aa: CASSSLDNTGELFF
d_call: .; j_call: TRBJ2-1; v_call: TRBV11-2; cdr3_nt: TGTGCCAGCAGCTTGTGGGACTCGTATGAGCAGTTCTTC; cdr3_aa: CASSLWDSYEQFF
d_call: .; j_call: TRBJ2-1; v_call: TRBV5-1; cdr3_nt: TGCGCCAGCAGTCGGCTCCCCGGCTCCTACAATGAGCAGTTCTTC; cdr3_aa: CASSRLPGSYNEQFF
d_call: TRBD2; j_call: TRBJ2-7; v_call: TRBV7-2; cdr3_nt: TGTGCCAGCAGCTTAGGGACTAGCGGAACCTACGAGCAGTACTTC; cdr3_aa: CASSLGTSGTYEQYF